A selection of T cell receptor beta chains follows, all from one sample in a study of T cell responses to AZD1222 COVID-19 vaccine. Generated by immunoSEQ multiplex PCR, the TCRdb table keeps only in-frame clones and is missing some. The table records more than 150,000 clones, approximately 90% of them present only once. The sequenced sample was peripheral blood, obtained 28 days after the second AZD1222 dose. The receptors stem from an adult who received the AZD1222 COVID-19 vaccine. Each CDR3 is given without its conserved first and last residue.

J: TRBJ2-1; V: TRBV30; CDR3: AWNVRGVYNEQF
J: TRBJ1-1; V: TRBV7-3; CDR3: ASSLIRGDTEAF
J: TRBJ2-7; V: TRBV3-1/TRBV3-2; CDR3: ASSHNPVGRSYEQY
J: TRBJ1-6; V: TRBV7-9; CDR3: ASSLGPTGGGSPLH
J: TRBJ2-7; V: TRBV18; CDR3: ASSALPTSGRRDEQY
J: TRBJ2-7; V: TRBV6-2/TRBV6-3; CDR3: ASSPSSPDGWQY
J: TRBJ2-2; V: TRBV5-1; CDR3: ASSFSILAGGGTGELF
J: TRBJ1-2; V: TRBV10-3; CDR3: AISEAGTHYGYT
J: TRBJ1-4; V: TRBV18; CDR3: ASSPGTAFNEKLF
J: TRBJ2-5; V: TRBV4-1; CDR3: ASSQVGGGETQY
J: TRBJ2-3; V: TRBV5-1; CDR3: ASSYGGTSGSDTQY
J: TRBJ2-3; V: TRBV7-2; CDR3: ASSLEFTDTQY
J: TRBJ1-4; V: TRBV6-1; CDR3: ASSEVQGNEKLF
J: TRBJ2-5; V: TRBV21-1; CDR3: ASSPGANQETQY
J: TRBJ2-7; V: TRBV11-2; CDR3: ASSPPVAASYEQY
J: TRBJ1-5; V: TRBV30; CDR3: AWSVGQLNQPQH
J: TRBJ2-5; V: TRBV30; CDR3: AWNRGQETQY
J: TRBJ2-7; V: TRBV28; CDR3: ASRRQGDWGEQY
J: TRBJ2-7; V: TRBV4-1; CDR3: ASSQDSGAGTYEQY
J: TRBJ2-7; V: TRBV7-2; CDR3: ASSRATGASSYEQY
J: TRBJ2-1; V: TRBV5-1; CDR3: ASNEVNEQF
J: TRBJ2-3; V: TRBV6-6; CDR3: ASKGGTDTQY
J: TRBJ2-1; V: TRBV18; CDR3: ASSREGSSYNEQF
J: TRBJ2-5; V: TRBV15; CDR3: ATSRDRGRGETQY
J: TRBJ2-7; V: TRBV5-6; CDR3: ASSGTDYEQY
J: TRBJ1-6; V: TRBV27; CDR3: ASSPTRVSTNSPLH
J: TRBJ2-2; V: TRBV29-1; CDR3: SGGAGGTGELF
J: TRBJ2-1; V: TRBV5-1; CDR3: ASSLGSGSSYNEQF
J: TRBJ2-1; V: TRBV7-9; CDR3: ASRGGTHRNEQF
J: TRBJ1-1; V: TRBV10-3; CDR3: AIHSQGYTEAF
J: TRBJ2-3; V: TRBV19; CDR3: ASSMWGRTDTQY
J: TRBJ2-3; V: TRBV5-1; CDR3: ASSFGPTSGSTDTQY
J: TRBJ1-2; V: TRBV6-2/TRBV6-3; CDR3: ASSRDSLNYGYT
J: TRBJ2-1; V: TRBV9; CDR3: ASSAIWTGPWGDNEQF
J: TRBJ2-3; V: TRBV27; CDR3: ASSFAGQGAVTQY
J: TRBJ2-3; V: TRBV3-1/TRBV3-2; CDR3: ASSQGQTGKNTQY
J: TRBJ2-7; V: TRBV4-3; CDR3: ASSLATGPIGEQY
J: TRBJ2-7; V: TRBV5-4; CDR3: ASSKNGPVPYEQY
J: TRBJ1-1; V: TRBV9; CDR3: ASSVSTTTGAF
J: TRBJ2-2; V: TRBV6-5; CDR3: ASIKGSTNTGELF
J: TRBJ2-5; V: TRBV5-4; CDR3: ASSPGLAGTQETQY
J: TRBJ2-3; V: TRBV5-6; CDR3: ASSLRQATSTDTQY
J: TRBJ2-7; V: TRBV19; CDR3: ASSGTPGHYEQY
J: TRBJ2-7; V: TRBV2; CDR3: ASTTGGAYEQY
J: TRBJ1-2; V: TRBV19; CDR3: ASSIAQGLGGYT
J: TRBJ2-1; V: TRBV4-3; CDR3: ASSQDQGSFNEQF
J: TRBJ2-2; V: TRBV11-3; CDR3: ASSSGSSGSTGELF
J: TRBJ2-7; V: TRBV27; CDR3: ASGALTSGYEQY
J: TRBJ2-1; V: TRBV6-4; CDR3: ASSAGPNEQF
J: TRBJ1-2; V: TRBV27; CDR3: ASSLTTGGGYT
J: TRBJ2-2; V: TRBV29-1; CDR3: SVEGFLAGELF
J: TRBJ2-7; V: TRBV10-3; CDR3: AIRGGLAGGSYEQY
J: TRBJ2-1; V: TRBV7-8; CDR3: ASSTSGRLSSYNEQF
J: TRBJ2-5; V: TRBV4-2; CDR3: ASSAKAGTAERETQY
J: TRBJ2-2; V: TRBV5-1; CDR3: ASSPGQGAGELF
J: TRBJ2-3; V: TRBV4-3; CDR3: ASSRGLGTSGFTDTQY
J: TRBJ1-1; V: TRBV19; CDR3: ASSRGTEAF